The next 20 T cell receptor beta chains were all read from a single sample in a study of OX40 agonist ivuxolimab in advanced cancers. Sequencing used immunoSEQ multiplex PCR; TCRdb keeps in-frame clones, though not all of them. The profile shows about 58,000 clones, around 89% of them singletons. The material was CD4+ or CD8+ T cells sorted from blood, obtained in a trial of the OX40 agonist ivuxolimab. The origin of the receptors is an adult with an advanced solid tumor such as melanoma, head and neck, liver or kidney cancer.

The V gene is TRBV28, the J gene TRBJ2-7; no definite D call. The CDR3 loop spans 13 amino acids. Germline V gene lookup returns CDR1 MDHEN and CDR2 SYDVKM. Trimming shortened V by 3 bases and J by 7 bases, and 13 bases separated the two germline ends. The CDR3 sequence: CASSLVTDGEQYF. The CDR3 DNA reads TGTGCCAGCAGTTTGGTAACCGACGGTGAGCAGTACTTC. The whole variable domain, remainder taken from reference TRBV28 and TRBJ2-7, is DVKVTQSSRYLVKRTGEKVFLECVQDMDHENMFWYRQDPGLGLRLIYFSYDVKMKEKGDIPEGYSVSREKKERFSLILESASTNQTSMYLCASSLVTDGEQYFGPGTRLTVT.

V is TRBV9 and J is TRBJ1-1, with D unclear. CDR1 is SGDLS, CDR2 YYNGEE, per germline. The CDR3 is 14 residues long. V was shortened by 3 bases and J by 1 base, with 10 bases between the two germline ends. The CDR3 bases are TGTGCCAGCAGCGGTGGGTCGGGGAACACTGAAGCTTTCTTT. Protein sequence: CASSGGSGNTEAFF.

The J gene is TRBJ2-1, the V gene TRBV6-1, with D possibly being TRBD2 (5 bases). The germline gives CDR1 MNHNS, CDR2 SASEGT. Trimming took off 7 bases at V and 5 bases at J, with 15 bases between the two ends. This CDR3 region has 14 residues. In DNA, the CDR3 is TGTGCCAGCAATTCTGGGCGGGCACACAATGAGCAGTTCTTC. It is translated as CASNSGRAHNEQFF.

A single count supports this clone. The chain uses TRBV27 and TRBJ2-1, with 12 positions matching TRBD2. The trim removed 4 bases at V and 9 bases at J, leaving 7 bases unmatched. The germline V gene encodes CDR1 MNHEY and CDR2 SMNVEV (reference sequence). The CDR3 runs to 15 residues. The CDR3 DNA follows: TGTGCCAGCAGTTACCTAGCGGGAGGGATGGGTGAGCAGTTCTTC. Its protein product is CASSYLAGGMGEQFF.

This chain connects TRBV7-9 to TRBJ2-5, with 9 nucleotides matching TRBD2. The better agreement between TRBJ2-7 and the DNA end casts doubt on the J call. Germline values: CDR1 SEHNR, CDR2 FQNEAQ (reference sequence). CDR3 size: 14 residues. The CDR3 region is CASSPLAGVGEQYF. The CDR3 DNA follows: TGTGCCAGCAGCCCTTTAGCGGGAGTGGGCGAGCAGTACTTC.

This clone was recorded a few times. The chain recombines TRBV13 with TRBJ1-1; a weak D match, TRBD1 (6 bases). The germline V gene encodes CDR1 PRHDT and CDR2 FYEKMQ (reference sequence). The CDR3 spans 16 residues. The V gene lost 2 bases and the J gene lost 1 base, with 14 bases spanning the gap. CDR3 nucleotide sequence: TGTGCCAGCAGCTTAACGGGGGCGGTGGGGAACACTGAAGCTTTCTTT. Translated, it gives CASSLTGAVGNTEAFF.

The V and J genes are TRBV4-1 and TRBJ2-7; TRBD1 agrees at 7 bases. The CDR3 is made up of 14 amino acids. After removal of 4 bases from V and 2 bases from J, the junction contained 5 bases not matched to a gene. CDR1 MGHRA and CDR2 YSYEKL come from the germline V gene. CDR3 sequence reads: CASSRLTGTYEQYV. The CDR3 DNA sequence: TGCGCCAGCAGCCGCCTGACAGGGACCTACGAGCAGTACGTC.

As for this clone: Distinct nucleotide sequences in the sample also encode this CDR3. The chain links TRBV5-6 to TRBJ1-1, with TRBD1 identical over 7 bases. CDR3 size: 13 residues. Germline V CDR1 and CDR2: SGHDT, YYEEEE. J was trimmed by 5 bases and V by 2 bases; bases with no gene match: 3. The CDR3 reads CASSLGGRTEAFF. Written as DNA, the CDR3 is TGTGCCAGCAGCTTAGGGGGCAGAACTGAAGCTTTCTTT.

The chain has TRBV28 and TRBJ2-1; TRBD2 matches at 7 bases. Trimming cost V 5 bases and J 9 bases; bases outside gene matches: 16. The V gene's germline CDR1 is MDHEN and CDR2 SYDVKM. CDR3 length: 16 residues. The CDR3 sequence: CASSPMGAGIPAEQFF. CDR3 sequence (DNA): TGTGCCAGCAGTCCCATGGGAGCGGGAATTCCAGCTGAGCAGTTCTTC.

This clone was counted a single time. The chain uses TRBV6-5 and TRBJ1-2; D gene unclear. From germline, CDR1 is MNHEY and CDR2 SVGAGI. The V end lost 0 bases, the J end lost 10 bases, and 15 bases lay between the germline ends. This CDR3 spans 14 amino acids. CDR3 DNA: TGTGCCAGCAGTTACTCGAATTATCCCTCCGACTACACCTTC. Protein sequence: CASSYSNYPSDYTF.

The table lists this clone with a count of one. The chain combines TRBV7-9 with TRBJ2-5, with 8 bases matching TRBD1. Per the germline V gene, CDR1 is SEHNR and CDR2 is FQNEAQ (reference sequence). This CDR3 contains 14 residues. V shed 5 bases and J 2 bases; nucleotides not matched to a gene: 4. The DNA for the CDR3 is TGTGCCAGCAGCCCGGGACAGGCTCAAGAGACCCAGTACTTC. Protein product: CASSPGQAQETQYF.

This chain joins TRBV4-2 and TRBJ2-2; D might be TRBD2 (5 bases). V lost 0 bases and J 6 bases, leaving 17 bases between the germline ends. The CDR3 is 17 residues long. The germline gives CDR1 LGHNA, CDR2 YNFKEQ. CDR3 in DNA: TGTGCCAGCAGCCAAGACTTCCGGGGTCCTAAATCCGGGGAGCTGTTTTTT. Amino acid sequence: CASSQDFRGPKSGELFF.

The rearrangement joins TRBV7-7 to TRBJ1-1; D call uncertain. This CDR3 region has 13 residues. Germline values: CDR1 SSHAT, CDR2 FNYEAQ (reference sequence). V was pared by 2 bases and J by 5 bases, with 9 bases between. In DNA, the CDR3 is TGTGCCAGCAGCTTATCCCCCCGGACTGAAGCTTTCTTT. It translates to CASSLSPRTEAFF.

The chain is built from TRBV5-6 and TRBJ2-7; D unresolved. V dropped 0 bases and J dropped 2 bases, with 6 bases sitting between them. In germline, CDR1 is SGHDT, CDR2 YYEEEE. CDR3 length: 13 amino acids. The DNA of the CDR3 is TGTGCCAGCAGCTTGGGCCGCCCCTACGAGCAGTACGTC. Amino acid sequence: CASSLGRPYEQYV.

The V call is TRBV7-9, the J call TRBJ2-1; 8 positions agree with TRBD2. The germline CDR1 and CDR2 sequences are SEHNR and FQNEAQ (reference sequence). J was trimmed by 0 bases and V by 5 bases; bases with no gene match: 3. The CDR3 runs to 15 residues. In DNA, the CDR3 is TGTGCCAGCAGCGCCAGCGGGAGCTCCTACAATGAGCAGTTCTTC. It specifies CASSASGSSYNEQFF.

The J gene is TRBJ2-2, the V gene TRBV19; 12 bases match TRBD1. The CDR3 consists of 15 residues. Germline CDR1 and CDR2: LNHDA and SQIVND (reference sequence). V lost 7 bases and J lost 4; bases outside the gene matches: 4. CDR3 bases: TGTGCCAGTATCAGGGACAGGGGGCTCACCGGGGAGCTGTTTTTT. Translation: CASIRDRGLTGELFF.

This sequence joins TRBV28 and TRBJ2-6; TRBD1 matches 8 bases. V trimming: 6 bases; J trimming: 0 bases; junction bases outside the gene matches: 4. The germline gives CDR1 MDHEN, CDR2 SYDVKM. The CDR3 covers 16 residues. For the CDR3, the DNA is TGTGCCAGCAGCCTGGACAGGGTCTCTGGGGCCAACGTCCTGACTTTC. Amino acid sequence: CASSLDRVSGANVLTF.

V is TRBV6-6 and J is TRBJ1-5; D gene unclear. The germline V and J ends were trimmed by 2 bases and 10 bases, with 12 bases remaining between them. This CDR3 is built from 13 residues. Germline V CDR1 and CDR2: MNHNY, SVGAGI (reference sequence). Written as DNA, the CDR3 is TGTGCCAGCAGTTACCCCACGGGGATTCCCCAGCATTTT. Translation gives CASSYPTGIPQHF.

The chain carries TRBV9 and TRBJ1-1; a possible D gene is TRBD1 (5 bases). The CDR3 totals 11 residues. The germline V gene has CDR1 SGDLS and CDR2 YYNGEE. V was cut by 7 bases and J by 7 bases, with 11 bases left in between. The DNA for the CDR3 is TGTGCCAGCGGGGGGACGGGTGAAGCTTTCTTT. As protein: CASGGTGEAFF.

The V call is TRBV6-6, the J call TRBJ1-2, with no clear D. This CDR3 has 13 amino acids. V gave up 7 bases and J gave up 2 bases, with 11 bases separating them. Germline V lookup: CDR1 MNHNY, CDR2 SVGAGI (reference sequence). The CDR3 region is CASIRGRNYGYTF. In DNA form, the CDR3 reads TGTGCCAGCATTCGGGGAAGGAACTATGGCTACACCTTC.